This TCR beta chain originates from a study of blood T cell repertoires in COVID-19. Libraries were prepared by immunoSEQ multiplex PCR; TCRdb keeps only in-frame clonotypes and omits some of them. The table records about 190,000 clones, more than 70% of them present only once. CDR1 is KGHDR and CDR2 is SFDVKD in the germline V gene. The CDR3 contains 13 residues. Losses at the gene ends were 9 bases for V and 3 bases for J; bases not matched to a gene: 2. This rearrangement joins TRBV24-1 to TRBJ1-4; 8 positions agree with TRBD1. The source of this sequence is a woman in her twenties or thirties who had recovered from COVID-19. The sequenced sample was PBMCs or T cells enriched from blood (not recorded which). CDR3 DNA sequence: TGTGCCACCCAGGACAGGGCTAATGAAAAACTGTTTTTT. Translation gives CATQDRANEKLFF.